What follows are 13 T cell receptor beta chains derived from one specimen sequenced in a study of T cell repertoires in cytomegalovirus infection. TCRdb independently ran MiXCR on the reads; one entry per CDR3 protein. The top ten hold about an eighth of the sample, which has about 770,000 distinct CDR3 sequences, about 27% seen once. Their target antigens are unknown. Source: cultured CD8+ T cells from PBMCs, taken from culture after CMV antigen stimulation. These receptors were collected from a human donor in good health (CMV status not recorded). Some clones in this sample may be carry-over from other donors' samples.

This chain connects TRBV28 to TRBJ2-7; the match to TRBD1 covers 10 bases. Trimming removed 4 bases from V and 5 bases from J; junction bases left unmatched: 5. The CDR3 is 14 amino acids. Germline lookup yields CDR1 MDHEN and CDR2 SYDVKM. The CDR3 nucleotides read TGTGCCAGCAGTTCGACAGGGGGCATCGACGAGCAGTACGTC. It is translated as CASSSTGGIDEQYV.

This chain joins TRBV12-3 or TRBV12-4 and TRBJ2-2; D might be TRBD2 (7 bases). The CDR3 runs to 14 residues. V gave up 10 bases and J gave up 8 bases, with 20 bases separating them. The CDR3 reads CAIGGQFGVGELFF. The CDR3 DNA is TGTGCCATCGGGGGGCAGTTTGGTGTTGGGGAGCTGTTTTTT.

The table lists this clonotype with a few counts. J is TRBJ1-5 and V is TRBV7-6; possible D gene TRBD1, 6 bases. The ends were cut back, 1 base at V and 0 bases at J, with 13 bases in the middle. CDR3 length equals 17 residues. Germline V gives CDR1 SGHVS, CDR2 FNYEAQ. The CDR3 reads CASSLGTGSYSNQPQHF. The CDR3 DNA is TGTGCCAGCAGCTTAGGCACAGGGAGTTATAGCAATCAGCCCCAGCATTTT.

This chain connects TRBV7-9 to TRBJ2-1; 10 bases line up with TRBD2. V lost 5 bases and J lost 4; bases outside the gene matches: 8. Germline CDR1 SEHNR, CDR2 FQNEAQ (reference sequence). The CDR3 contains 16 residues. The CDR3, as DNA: TGTGCCAGCAGCCACCGGCTAGCGGGGGAATACAATGAGCAGTTCTTC. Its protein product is CASSHRLAGEYNEQFF. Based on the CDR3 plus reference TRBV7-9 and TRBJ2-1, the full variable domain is DTGVSQNPRHKITKRGQNVTFRCDPISEHNRLYWYRQTLGQGPEFLTYFQNEAQLEKSRLLSDRFSAERPKGSFSTLEIQRTEQGDSAMYLCASSHRLAGEYNEQFFGPGTRLTVL.

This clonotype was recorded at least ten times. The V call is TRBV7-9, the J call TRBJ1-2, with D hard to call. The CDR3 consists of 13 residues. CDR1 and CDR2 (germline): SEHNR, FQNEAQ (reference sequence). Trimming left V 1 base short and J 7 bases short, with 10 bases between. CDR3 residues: CASSLEAFGGYTF. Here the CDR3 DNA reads TGTGCCAGCAGCTTAGAGGCCTTCGGTGGCTACACCTTC.

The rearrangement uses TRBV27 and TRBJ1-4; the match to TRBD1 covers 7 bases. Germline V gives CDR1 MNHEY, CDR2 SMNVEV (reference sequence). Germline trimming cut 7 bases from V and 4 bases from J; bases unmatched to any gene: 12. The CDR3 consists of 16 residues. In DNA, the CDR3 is TGTGCCAGCACCGCAAGTATTGGGACAGTTAATGAAAAACTGTTTTTT. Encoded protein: CASTASIGTVNEKLFF. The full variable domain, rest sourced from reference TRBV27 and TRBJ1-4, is EAQVTQNPRYLITVTGKKLTVTCSQNMNHEYMSWYRQDPGLGLRQIYYSMNVEVTDKGDVPEGYKVSRKEKRNFPLILESPSPNQTSLYFCASTASIGTVNEKLFFGSGTQLSVL.

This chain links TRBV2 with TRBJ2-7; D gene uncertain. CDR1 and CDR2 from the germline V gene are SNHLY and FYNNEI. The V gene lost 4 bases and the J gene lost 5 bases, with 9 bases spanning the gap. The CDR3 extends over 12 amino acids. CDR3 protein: CASSGRHDEQYV. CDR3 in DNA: TGTGCCAGCAGTGGGCGGCACGACGAGCAGTACGTC.

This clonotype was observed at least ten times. The CDR3 sequence: CASTGSYEQYF. The CDR3 bases are TGTGCCAGCACGGGCTCCTACGAGCAGTACTTC. The chain uses TRBV7-2 and TRBJ2-7; D is ambiguous. The V gene's germline CDR1 is SGHTA and CDR2 FQGNSA. Deletions cut 7 bases from V and 0 bases from J, with 4 bases between. This CDR3 contains 11 residues.

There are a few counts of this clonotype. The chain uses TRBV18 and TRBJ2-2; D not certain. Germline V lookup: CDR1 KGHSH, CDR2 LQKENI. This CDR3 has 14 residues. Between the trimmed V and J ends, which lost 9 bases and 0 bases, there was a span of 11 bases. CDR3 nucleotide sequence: TGTGCCAGTTTATCTTACTCGAACACCGGGGAGCTGTTTTTT. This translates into CASLSYSNTGELFF.

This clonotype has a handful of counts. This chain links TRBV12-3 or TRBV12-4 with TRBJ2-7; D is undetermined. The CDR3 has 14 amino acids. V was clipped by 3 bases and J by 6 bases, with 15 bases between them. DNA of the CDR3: TGTGCCAGCAGTTTTGGGAACAACCCTGGCGAGCAGTACGTC. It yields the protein CASSFGNNPGEQYV.

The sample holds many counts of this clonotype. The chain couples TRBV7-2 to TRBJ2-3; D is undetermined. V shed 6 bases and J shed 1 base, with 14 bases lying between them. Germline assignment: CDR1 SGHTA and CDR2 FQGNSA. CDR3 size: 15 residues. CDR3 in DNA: TGTGCCAGCAGTTTACGGAGCTCTCGCACAGATACGCAGTATTTT. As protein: CASSLRSSRTDTQYF.

The CDR3: CASSLRGSGTGELFF. In DNA, the CDR3 is TGTGCCAGCAGCTTAAGGGGGTCGGGGACCGGGGAGCTGTTTTTT. This chain connects TRBV7-6 to TRBJ2-2, with a possible D match to TRBD1 (6 bases). The CDR3 loop spans 15 amino acids. CDR1 is SGHVS and CDR2 is FNYEAQ in the germline V gene. V lost 2 bases and J 5 bases, leaving 12 bases between the germline ends.

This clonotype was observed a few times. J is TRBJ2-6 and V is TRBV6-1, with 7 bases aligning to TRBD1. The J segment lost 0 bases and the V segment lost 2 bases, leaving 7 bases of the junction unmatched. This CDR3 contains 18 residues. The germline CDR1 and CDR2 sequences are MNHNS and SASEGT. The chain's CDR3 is CASSERDRAYSGANVLTF. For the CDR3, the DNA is TGTGCCAGCAGTGAACGTGACAGGGCTTACTCTGGGGCCAACGTCCTGACTTTC.